The T cell receptor (beta chain) under discussion was sequenced for a study of regulatory and conventional T cells in RAG deficiency. Study results and caveats: Omenn CD25-high CD127-low cells may be activated cells, not true Tregs.

Clones were sequenced by immunoSEQ multiplex PCR, and TCRdb holds only the in-frame ones, with some missing. The sample holds 25,000 to 35,000 clones, nearly 95% seen once. The V gene's germline CDR1 is KGHSH and CDR2 LQKENI. CDR3 size: 18 residues. The J segment lost 2 bases and the V segment lost 3 bases, leaving 13 bases of the junction unmatched. The sorted conventional CD4+ T cells were CD25-low and CD127-high, with genomic DNA sequenced. Comments on this clone: The antigen remains undetermined.

The same specimen was also included in a second study, on regulatory T cells. That source reports: Amplification used 52 TRBV primers and 13 TRBJ primers.

Input material: CD25- CD4+ T cells sorted from blood. The TCR originated in a human donor in good health. The chain uses TRBV18 and TRBJ1-5; 7 bases are shared with TRBD1. In DNA form, the CDR3 reads TGTGCCAGCTCACCCCCAGGGGGACACCTACCTGGCAATCAGCCCCAGCATTTT. Encoded protein: CASSPPGGHLPGNQPQHF.